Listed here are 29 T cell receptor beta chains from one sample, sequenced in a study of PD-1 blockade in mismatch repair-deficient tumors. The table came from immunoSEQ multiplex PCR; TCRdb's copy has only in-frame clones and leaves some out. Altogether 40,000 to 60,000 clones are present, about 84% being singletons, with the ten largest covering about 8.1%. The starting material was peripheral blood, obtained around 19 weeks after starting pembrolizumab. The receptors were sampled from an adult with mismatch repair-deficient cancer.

The CDR3 reads CASRRAGDDEQYF. The CDR3 bases are TGCGCCAGCAGAAGGGCGGGAGATGACGAGCAGTACTTC. This chain connects TRBV5-1 to TRBJ2-7; TRBD2 aligns across 7 bases. Trimming cost V 5 bases and J 5 bases; bases outside gene matches: 7. The CDR3 runs to 13 residues. Germline V lookup: CDR1 SGHRS, CDR2 YFSETQ.

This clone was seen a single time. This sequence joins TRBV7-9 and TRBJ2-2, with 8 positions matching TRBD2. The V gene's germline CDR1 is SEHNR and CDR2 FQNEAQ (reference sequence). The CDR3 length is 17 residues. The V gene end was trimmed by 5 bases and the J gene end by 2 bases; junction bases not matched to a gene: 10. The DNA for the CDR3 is TGTGCCAGCAGCCCCCCCCGGCTAGCGGGTAACACCGGGGAGCTGTTTTTT. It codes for CASSPPRLAGNTGELFF.

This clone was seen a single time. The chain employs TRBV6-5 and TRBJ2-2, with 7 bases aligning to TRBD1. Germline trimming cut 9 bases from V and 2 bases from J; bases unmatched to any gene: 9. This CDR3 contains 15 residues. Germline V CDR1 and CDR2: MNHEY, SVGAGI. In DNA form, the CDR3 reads TGTGCCAGTTCACTTACAGGGGTTAACACCGGGGAGCTGTTTTTT. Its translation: CASSLTGVNTGELFF.

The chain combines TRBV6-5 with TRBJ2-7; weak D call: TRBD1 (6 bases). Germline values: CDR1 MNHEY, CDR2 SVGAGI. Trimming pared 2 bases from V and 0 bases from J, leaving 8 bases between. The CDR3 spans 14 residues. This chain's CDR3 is CASSYTGPSYEQYF. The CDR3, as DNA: TGTGCCAGCAGTTACACAGGGCCCTCCTACGAGCAGTACTTC.

CDR3: CASSIAATTAQETQYF. The CDR3, as DNA: TGTGCCAGTAGTATAGCGGCAACGACCGCTCAAGAGACCCAGTACTTC. The chain has TRBV19 and TRBJ2-5; D unresolved. Germline V gene sequence: CDR1 LNHDA, CDR2 SQIVND (reference sequence). The V end lost 1 base, the J end lost 2 bases, and 14 bases lay between the germline ends. This CDR3 is 16 amino acids long. Full variable domain (rest looked up from reference TRBV19 and TRBJ2-5): DGGITQSPKYLFRKEGQNVTLSCEQNLNHDAMYWYRQDPGQGLRLIYYSQIVNDFQKGDIAEGYSVSREKKESFPLTVTSAQKNPTAFYLCASSIAATTAQETQYFGPGTRLLVL.

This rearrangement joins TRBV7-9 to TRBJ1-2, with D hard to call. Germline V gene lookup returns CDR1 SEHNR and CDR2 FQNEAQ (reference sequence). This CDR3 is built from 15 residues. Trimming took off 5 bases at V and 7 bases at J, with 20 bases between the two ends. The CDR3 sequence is CASSPGLTHLAGYTF. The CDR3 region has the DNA TGTGCCAGCAGCCCCGGTCTTACTCATCTGGCTGGCTACACCTTC.

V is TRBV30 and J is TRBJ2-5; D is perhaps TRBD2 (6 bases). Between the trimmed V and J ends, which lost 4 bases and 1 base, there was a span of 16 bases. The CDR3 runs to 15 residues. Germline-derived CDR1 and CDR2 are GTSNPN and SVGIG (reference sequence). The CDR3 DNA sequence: TGTGCCTGGACGACCGGGAGAACGGGCCAAGAGACCCAGTACTTC. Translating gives CAWTTGRTGQETQYF.

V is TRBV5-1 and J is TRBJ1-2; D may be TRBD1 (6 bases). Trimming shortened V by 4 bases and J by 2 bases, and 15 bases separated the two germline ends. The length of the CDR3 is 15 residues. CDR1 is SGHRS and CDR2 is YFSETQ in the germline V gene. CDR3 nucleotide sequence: TGCGCCAGCAGCCAGGGACACTCCGACAACTATGGCTACACCTTC. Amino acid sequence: CASSQGHSDNYGYTF.

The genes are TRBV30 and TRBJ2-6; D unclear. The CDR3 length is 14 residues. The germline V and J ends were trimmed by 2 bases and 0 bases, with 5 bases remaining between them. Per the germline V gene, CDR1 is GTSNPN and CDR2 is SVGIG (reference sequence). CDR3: CAWSRYSGANVLTF. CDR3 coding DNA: TGTGCCTGGAGTAGGTACTCTGGGGCCAACGTCCTGACTTTC. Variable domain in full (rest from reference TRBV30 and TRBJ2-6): SQTIHQWPATLVQPVGSPLSLECTVEGTSNPNLYWYRQAAGRGLQLLFYSVGIGQISSEVPQNLSASRPQDRQFILSSKKLLLSDSGFYLCAWSRYSGANVLTFGAGSRLTVL.

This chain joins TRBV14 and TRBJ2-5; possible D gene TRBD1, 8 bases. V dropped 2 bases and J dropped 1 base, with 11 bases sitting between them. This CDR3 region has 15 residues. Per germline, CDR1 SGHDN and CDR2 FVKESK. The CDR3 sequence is CASSQTGGGQETQYF. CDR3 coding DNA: TGTGCCAGCAGCCAAACAGGGGGGGGCCAAGAGACCCAGTACTTC.

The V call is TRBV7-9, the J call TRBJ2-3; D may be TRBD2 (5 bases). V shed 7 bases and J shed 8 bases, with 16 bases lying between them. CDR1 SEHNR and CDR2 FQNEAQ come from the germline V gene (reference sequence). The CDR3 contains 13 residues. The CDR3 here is CASTVGGEGTQYF. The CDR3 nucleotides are TGTGCCAGCACTGTAGGCGGCGAGGGTACGCAGTATTTT.

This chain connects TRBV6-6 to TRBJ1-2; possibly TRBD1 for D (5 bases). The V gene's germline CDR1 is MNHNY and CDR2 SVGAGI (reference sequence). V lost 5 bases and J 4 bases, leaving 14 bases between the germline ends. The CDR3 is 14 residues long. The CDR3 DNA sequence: TGTGCCAGCAGTACCGGGGCCCTCGGCTATGGCTACACCTTC. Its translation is CASSTGALGYGYTF.

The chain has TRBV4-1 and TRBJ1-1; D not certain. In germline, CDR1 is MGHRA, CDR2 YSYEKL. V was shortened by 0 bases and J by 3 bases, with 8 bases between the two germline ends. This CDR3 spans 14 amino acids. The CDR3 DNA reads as TGCGCCAGCAGCCAAGATCGATTGTACACTGAAGCTTTCTTT. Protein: CASSQDRLYTEAFF.

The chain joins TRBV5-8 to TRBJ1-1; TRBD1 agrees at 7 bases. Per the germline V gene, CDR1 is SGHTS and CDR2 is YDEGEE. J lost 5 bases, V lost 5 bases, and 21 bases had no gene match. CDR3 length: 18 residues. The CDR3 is CASRTPGQYLVRSTEAFF. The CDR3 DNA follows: TGTGCCAGCAGGACACCGGGACAGTACCTCGTTCGGAGTACTGAAGCTTTCTTT.

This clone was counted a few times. CDR3 DNA sequence: TGCGCCAGCAGCCAAGATCGTCGTAGCAATCAGCCCCAGCATTTT. It specifies CASSQDRRSNQPQHF. The V gene is TRBV4-3, the J gene TRBJ1-5; D gene unclear. Germline V lookup: CDR1 LGHNA, CDR2 YSLEER. V was pared by 0 bases and J by 0 bases, with 6 bases between. This CDR3 is 15 amino acids long.

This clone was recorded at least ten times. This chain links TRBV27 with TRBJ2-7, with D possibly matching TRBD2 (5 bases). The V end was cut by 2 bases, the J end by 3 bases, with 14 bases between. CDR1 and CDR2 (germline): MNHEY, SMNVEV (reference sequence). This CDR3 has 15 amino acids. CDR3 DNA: TGTGCCAGCAGTTTAAGCGGAGGATTTCGCTACGAGCAGTACTTC. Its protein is CASSLSGGFRYEQYF.

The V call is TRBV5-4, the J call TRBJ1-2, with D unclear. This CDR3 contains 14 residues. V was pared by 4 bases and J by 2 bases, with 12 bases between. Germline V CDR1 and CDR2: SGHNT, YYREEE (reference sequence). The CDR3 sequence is CASSPAPGNYGYTF. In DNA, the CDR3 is TGTGCCAGCAGCCCGGCCCCGGGAAACTATGGCTACACCTTC.

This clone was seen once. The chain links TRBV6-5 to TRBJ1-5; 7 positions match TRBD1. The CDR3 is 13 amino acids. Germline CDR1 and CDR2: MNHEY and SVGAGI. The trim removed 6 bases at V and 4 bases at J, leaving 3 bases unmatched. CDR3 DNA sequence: TGTGCCAGCAGGCCAGGGGGGAATCAGCCCCAGCATTTT. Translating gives CASRPGGNQPQHF.

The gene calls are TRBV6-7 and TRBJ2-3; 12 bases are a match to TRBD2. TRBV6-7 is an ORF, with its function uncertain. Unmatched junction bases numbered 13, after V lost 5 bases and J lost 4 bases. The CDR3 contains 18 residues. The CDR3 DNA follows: TGTGCCAGCAGTCTTTCGGGACTAGCGGGCCCCTACCCAGATACGCAGTATTTT. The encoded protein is CASSLSGLAGPYPDTQYF.

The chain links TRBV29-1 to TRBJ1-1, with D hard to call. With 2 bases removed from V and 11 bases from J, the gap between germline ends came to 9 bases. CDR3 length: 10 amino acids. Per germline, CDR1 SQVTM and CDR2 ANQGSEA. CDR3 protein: CSVESGDAFF. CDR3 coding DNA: TGCAGCGTTGAATCGGGCGACGCTTTCTTT.

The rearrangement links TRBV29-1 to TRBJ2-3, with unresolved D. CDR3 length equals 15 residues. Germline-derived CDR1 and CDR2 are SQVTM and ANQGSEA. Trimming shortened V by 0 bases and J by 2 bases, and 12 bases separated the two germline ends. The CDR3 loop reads CSVEDQAGSTDTQYF. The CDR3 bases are TGCAGCGTTGAAGATCAGGCCGGATCCACAGATACGCAGTATTTT.

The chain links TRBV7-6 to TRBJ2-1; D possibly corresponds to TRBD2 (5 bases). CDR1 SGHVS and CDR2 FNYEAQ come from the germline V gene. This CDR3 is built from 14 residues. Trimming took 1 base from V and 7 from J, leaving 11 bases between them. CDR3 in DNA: TGTGCCAGCAGCTTAGTAAGGAGGAGTAATGAGCAGTTCTTC. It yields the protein CASSLVRRSNEQFF. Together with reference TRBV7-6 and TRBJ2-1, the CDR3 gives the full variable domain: GAGVSQSPRYKVTKRGQDVALRCDPISGHVSLYWYRQALGQGPEFLTYFNYEAQQDKSGLPNDRFSAERPEGSISTLTIQRTEQRDSAMYRCASSLVRRSNEQFFGPGTRLTVL.

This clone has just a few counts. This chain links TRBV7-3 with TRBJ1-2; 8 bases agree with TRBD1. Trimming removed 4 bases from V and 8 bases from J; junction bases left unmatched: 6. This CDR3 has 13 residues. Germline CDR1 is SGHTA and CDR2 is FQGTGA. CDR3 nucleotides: TGTGCCAGCAGCTCTAACGGACAGGGCGGCTACACCTTC. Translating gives CASSSNGQGGYTF.

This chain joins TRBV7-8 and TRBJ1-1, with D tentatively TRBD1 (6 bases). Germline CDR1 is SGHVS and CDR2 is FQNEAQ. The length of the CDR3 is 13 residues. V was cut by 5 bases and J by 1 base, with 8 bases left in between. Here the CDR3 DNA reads TGTGCCAGCAGCCAAGGGGGGAACACTGAAGCTTTCTTT. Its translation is CASSQGGNTEAFF.

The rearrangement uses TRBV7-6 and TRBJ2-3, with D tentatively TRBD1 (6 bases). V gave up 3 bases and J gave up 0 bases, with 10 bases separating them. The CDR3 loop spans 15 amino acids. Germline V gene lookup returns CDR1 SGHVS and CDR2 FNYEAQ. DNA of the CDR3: TGTGCCAGCAGCTTGGGAACAGGGAGCACAGATACGCAGTATTTT. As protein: CASSLGTGSTDTQYF.

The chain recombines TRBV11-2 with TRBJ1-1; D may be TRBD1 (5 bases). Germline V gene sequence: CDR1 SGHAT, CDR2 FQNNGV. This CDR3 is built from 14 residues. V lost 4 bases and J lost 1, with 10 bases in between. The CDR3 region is CASSSLRGNTEAFF. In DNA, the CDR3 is TGTGCCAGCAGCTCTCTGAGGGGGAACACTGAAGCTTTCTTT.

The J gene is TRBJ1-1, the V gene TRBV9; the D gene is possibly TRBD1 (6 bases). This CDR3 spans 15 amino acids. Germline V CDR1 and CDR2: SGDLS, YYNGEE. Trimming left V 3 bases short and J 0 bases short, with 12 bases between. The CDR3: CASSAQDRLNTEAFF. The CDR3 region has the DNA TGTGCCAGCAGCGCCCAGGACAGACTGAACACTGAAGCTTTCTTT.

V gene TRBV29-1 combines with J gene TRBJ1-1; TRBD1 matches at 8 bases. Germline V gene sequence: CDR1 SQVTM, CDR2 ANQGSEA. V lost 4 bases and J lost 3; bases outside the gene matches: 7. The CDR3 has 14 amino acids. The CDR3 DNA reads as TGCAGCGTTGTTAATCAGGGGGCGGACACTGAAGCTTTCTTT. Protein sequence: CSVVNQGADTEAFF.

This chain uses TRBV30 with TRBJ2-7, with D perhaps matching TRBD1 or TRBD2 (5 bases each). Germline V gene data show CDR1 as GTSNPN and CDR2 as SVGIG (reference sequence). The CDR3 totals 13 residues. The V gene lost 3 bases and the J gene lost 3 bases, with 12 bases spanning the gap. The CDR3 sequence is CAWRGPANYEQYF. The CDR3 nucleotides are TGTGCCTGGAGGGGACCGGCCAACTACGAGCAGTACTTC.